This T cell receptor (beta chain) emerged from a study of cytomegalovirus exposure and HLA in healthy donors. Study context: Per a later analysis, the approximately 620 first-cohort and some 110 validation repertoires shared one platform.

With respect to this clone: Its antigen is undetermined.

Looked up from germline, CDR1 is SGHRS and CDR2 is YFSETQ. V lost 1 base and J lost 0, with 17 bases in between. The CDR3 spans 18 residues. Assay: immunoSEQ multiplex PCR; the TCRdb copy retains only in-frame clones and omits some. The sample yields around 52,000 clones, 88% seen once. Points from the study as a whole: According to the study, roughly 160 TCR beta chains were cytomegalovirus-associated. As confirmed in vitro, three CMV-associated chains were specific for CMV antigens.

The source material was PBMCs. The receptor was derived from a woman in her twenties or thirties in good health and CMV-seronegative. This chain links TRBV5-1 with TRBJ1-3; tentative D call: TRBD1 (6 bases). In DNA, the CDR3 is TGCGCCAGCAGCTTGTTTGTATTACAGGGTAACTCTGGAAACACCATATATTTT. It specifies CASSLFVLQGNSGNTIYF.